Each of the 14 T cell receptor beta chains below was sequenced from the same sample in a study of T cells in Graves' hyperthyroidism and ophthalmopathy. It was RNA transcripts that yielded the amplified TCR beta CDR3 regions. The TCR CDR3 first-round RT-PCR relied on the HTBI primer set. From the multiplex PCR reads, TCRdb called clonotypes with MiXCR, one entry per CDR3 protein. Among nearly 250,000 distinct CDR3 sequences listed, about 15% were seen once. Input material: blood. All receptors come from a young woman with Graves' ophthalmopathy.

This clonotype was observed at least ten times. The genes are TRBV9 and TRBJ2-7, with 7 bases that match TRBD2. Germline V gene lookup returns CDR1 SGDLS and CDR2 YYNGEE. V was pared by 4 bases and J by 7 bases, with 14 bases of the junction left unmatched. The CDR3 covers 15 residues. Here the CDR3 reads CASSPSGGSSGEQYF. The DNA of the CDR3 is TGTGCCAGCAGCCCCTCAGGCGGGAGTTCTGGTGAGCAGTACTTC.

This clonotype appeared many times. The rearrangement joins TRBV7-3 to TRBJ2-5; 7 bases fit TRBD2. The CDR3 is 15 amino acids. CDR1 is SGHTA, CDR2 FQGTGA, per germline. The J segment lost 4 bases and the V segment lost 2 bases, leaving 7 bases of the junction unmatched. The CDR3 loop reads CASSLLGGSRETQYF. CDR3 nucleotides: TGTGCCAGCAGCTTATTGGGCGGGAGTAGAGAGACCCAGTACTTC.

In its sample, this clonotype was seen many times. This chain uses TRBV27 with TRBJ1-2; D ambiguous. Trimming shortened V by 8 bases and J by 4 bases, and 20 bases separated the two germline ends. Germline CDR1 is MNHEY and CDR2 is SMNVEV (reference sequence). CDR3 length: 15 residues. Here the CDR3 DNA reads TGTGCCAGCGCTTCCGGCGAGGGATTAGGCTATGGCTACACCTTC. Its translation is CASASGEGLGYGYTF.

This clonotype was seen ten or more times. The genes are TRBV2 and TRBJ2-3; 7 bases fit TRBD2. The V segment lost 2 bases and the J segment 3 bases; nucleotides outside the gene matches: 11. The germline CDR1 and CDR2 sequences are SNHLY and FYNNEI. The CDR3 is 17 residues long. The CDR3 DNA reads TGTGCCAGCAGTGAATTTTTCCGGGAGGTGGAGACAGATACGCAGTATTTT. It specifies CASSEFFREVETDTQYF.

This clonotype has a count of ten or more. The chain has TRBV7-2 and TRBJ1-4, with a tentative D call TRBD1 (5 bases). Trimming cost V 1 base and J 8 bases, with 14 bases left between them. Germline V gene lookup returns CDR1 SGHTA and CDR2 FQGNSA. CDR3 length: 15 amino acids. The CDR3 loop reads CASSLVGGVREKLFF. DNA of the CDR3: TGTGCCAGCAGCTTAGTTGGGGGGGTAAGGGAAAAACTGTTTTTT.

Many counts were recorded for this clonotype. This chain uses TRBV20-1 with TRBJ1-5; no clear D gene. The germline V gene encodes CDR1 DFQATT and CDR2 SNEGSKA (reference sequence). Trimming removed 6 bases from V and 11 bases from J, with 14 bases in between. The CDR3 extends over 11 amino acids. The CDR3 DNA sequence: TGCAGTGCCTCGGACGGCCAGGCCCAGCATTTT. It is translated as CSASDGQAQHF.

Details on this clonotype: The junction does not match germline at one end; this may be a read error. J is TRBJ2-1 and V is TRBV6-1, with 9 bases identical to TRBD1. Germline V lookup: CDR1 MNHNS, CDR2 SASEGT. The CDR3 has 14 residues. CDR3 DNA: TGTGCCGGCAGCCGAGGACAGGGGATTACTGAGCAGTTCTTC. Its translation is CAGSRGQGITEQFF.

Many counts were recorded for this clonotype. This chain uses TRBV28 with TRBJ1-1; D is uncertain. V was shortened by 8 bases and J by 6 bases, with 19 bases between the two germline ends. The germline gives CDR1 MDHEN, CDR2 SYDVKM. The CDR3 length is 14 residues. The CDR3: CASQSPGGRPEAFF. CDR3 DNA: TGTGCCAGCCAATCACCGGGAGGGAGGCCTGAAGCTTTCTTT.

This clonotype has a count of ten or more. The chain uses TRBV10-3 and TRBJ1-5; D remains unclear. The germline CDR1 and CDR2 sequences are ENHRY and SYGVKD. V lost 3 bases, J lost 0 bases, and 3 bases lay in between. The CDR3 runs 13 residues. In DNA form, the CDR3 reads TGTGCCATCAGTGACAATAGCAATCAGCCCCAGCATTTT. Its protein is CAISDNSNQPQHF.

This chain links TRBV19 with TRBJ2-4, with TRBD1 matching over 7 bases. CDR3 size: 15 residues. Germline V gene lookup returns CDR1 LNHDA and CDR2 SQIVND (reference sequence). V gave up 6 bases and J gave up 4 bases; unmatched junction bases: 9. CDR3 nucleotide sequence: TGTGCCAGTAGGCCCCTGGACAGGATAAAAAACATTCAGTACTTC. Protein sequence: CASRPLDRIKNIQYF.

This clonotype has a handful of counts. CDR3 nucleotides: TGTGCCAGTAGTATAGTAAAGGGGACTTCTTACTATGGCTACACCTTC. Its translation is CASSIVKGTSYYGYTF. The rearrangement joins TRBV19 to TRBJ1-2, with a tentative D call TRBD1 (5 bases). V lost 1 base and J lost 3, with 15 bases in between. The CDR3 is 16 amino acids. Germline CDR1 reads LNHDA; CDR2 reads SQIVND (reference sequence).

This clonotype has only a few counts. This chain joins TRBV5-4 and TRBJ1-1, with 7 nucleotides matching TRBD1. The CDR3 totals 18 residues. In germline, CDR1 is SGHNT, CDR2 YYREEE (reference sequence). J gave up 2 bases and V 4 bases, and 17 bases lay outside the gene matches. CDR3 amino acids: CASSRNKVDRTLNTEAFF. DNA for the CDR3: TGTGCCAGCAGCCGTAACAAAGTGGACAGGACCCTTAACACTGAAGCTTTCTTT.

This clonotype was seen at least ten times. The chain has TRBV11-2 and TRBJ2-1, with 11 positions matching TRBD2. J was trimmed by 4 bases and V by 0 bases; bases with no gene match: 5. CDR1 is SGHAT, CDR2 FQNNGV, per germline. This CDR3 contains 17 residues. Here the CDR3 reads CASSLDRSGGGYNEQFF. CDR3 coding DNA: TGTGCCAGCAGCTTAGACCGTAGCGGGGGGGGGTACAATGAGCAGTTCTTC.

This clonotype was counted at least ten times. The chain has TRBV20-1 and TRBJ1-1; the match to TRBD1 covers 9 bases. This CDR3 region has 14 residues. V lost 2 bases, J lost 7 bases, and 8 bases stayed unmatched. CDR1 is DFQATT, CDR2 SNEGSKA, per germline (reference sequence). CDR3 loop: CSARISGQGYEAFF. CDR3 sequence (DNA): TGCAGTGCTAGAATTTCCGGACAGGGGTATGAAGCTTTCTTT.